These T cell receptor beta chains were read from a single sample in a study of response to subunit inactivated influenza vaccine. TCRdb fed the RT-PCR reads into MiXCR, producing one record per CDR3 protein. This table holds 150,000 to 200,000 distinct CDR3 sequences, approximately 12% found once. The sample was also linked to a second study, of T cells expressing NK-cell markers.

Material: CD8+ T cells sorted from PBMCs, obtained about 11 days after vaccination. The receptors originated from a man in his fifties or sixties who received an inactivated influenza vaccine. Both conserved end residues are part of each CDR3. The order of the fields is J gene, V gene, CDR3 protein.

>TRBJ2-5|TRBV11-2
CASSPGLGSGETQYF
>TRBJ2-1|TRBV4-2
CAISPGLLGAPGFF
>TRBJ2-7|TRBV7-2
CASSFVQSTYEQYF
>TRBJ2-3|TRBV7-8
CASSLDGGGGDTQYF
>TRBJ2-7|TRBV28
CASSFLLVTGFYEQYF
>TRBJ1-2|TRBV6-2/TRBV6-3
CASSYLGQVRFGGYTF
>TRBJ2-7|TRBV10-3
CAIRERPSTYEQYF
>TRBJ2-1|TRBV27
CASSLSATYLNNEQFF
>TRBJ2-7|TRBV2
CASSDPPATHSYEQYF
>TRBJ1-6|TRBV4-3
CASSQTRTGSFSPLHF
>TRBJ1-2|TRBV20-1
CSARGGLGYTF
>TRBJ2-5|TRBV12-3/TRBV12-4
CASKPAAAERETQYF
>TRBJ2-5|TRBV28
CASSLSLQGVYKETQYF
>TRBJ2-1|TRBV20-1
CSAHFARTSGVYNEQFF
>TRBJ2-1|TRBV10-3
CAISESGLSYNEQFF
>TRBJ2-7|TRBV12-3/TRBV12-4
CASSGDRGSYEQYF
>TRBJ2-5|TRBV7-7
CASSFPSGTSRETQYF
>TRBJ1-1|TRBV20-1
CSAPDRDVRTEAFF